This T cell receptor (beta chain) was observed in a study of CD8 T cells in Susac syndrome. Points from the study as a whole: The study recognized that the number of individuals in its TCR sequencing and HLA analysis was relatively small.

CDR1 is SGHRS, CDR2 YFSETQ, per germline. The ends lost 1 base at V and 7 bases at J; junction bases unmatched: 4. The CDR3 spans 14 residues. The authors carried out high-throughput sequencing of TCR beta. They applied it to CD8+ and CD4+ T cells obtained from blood. RNA amounts of roughly 0.45 to 1 ug underwent reverse transcription with random hexamers. Amplification of TCR beta CDR3 used immunoSEQ multiplex PCR across 54 Vbeta and 13 Jbeta. Each CDR3 protein gets one entry after TCRdb re-called the immunoSEQ multiplex PCR reads with MiXCR. The top ten clones hold 0.13% of a sample with 150,000 to 200,000 distinct CDR3 sequences, 85% to 95% of them seen once. As to this clonotype: What it recognizes is unknown.

Sequenced material: CD4+ T cells from PBMCs. The V and J genes are TRBV5-1 and TRBJ2-3; 9 positions agree with TRBD2. The TCR sequence derives from a human donor in good health. CDR3 sequence: CASSLNPSGNTQYF. The CDR3 nucleotides read TGCGCCAGCAGCTTGAACCCTAGCGGGAATACGCAGTATTTT.